What follows are 11 T cell receptor beta chains derived from one specimen sequenced in a study of OX40 agonist ivuxolimab in advanced cancers. Receptor libraries were prepared by the immunoSEQ multiplex PCR assay. TCRdb mirrors the immuneACCESS table, restricted to in-frame sequences. Some clones are absent from its copies; in checked studies, under half trace to an unresolved V gene, and the reason for the others is unknown. The sample table lists roughly 48,000 clones, 75% to 85% of them with a count of one. Clones ranked in the top ten supply about 1% of the sample. Sample: CD4+ or CD8+ T cells sorted from blood, taken in a trial of the OX40 agonist ivuxolimab. These receptor sequences come from an adult with an advanced solid tumor such as melanoma, head and neck, liver or kidney cancer.

This chain uses TRBV5-6 with TRBJ2-3, with 9 bases lining up with TRBD1. There are 14 residues in the CDR3. V shed 3 bases, J shed 5 bases, and the junction held 4 bases outside the gene matches. From germline, CDR1 is SGHDT and CDR2 YYEEEE. The CDR3 region has the DNA TGTGCCAGCAGCTGGACAGGGGTGGGAGATACGCAGTATTTT. The encoded protein is CASSWTGVGDTQYF.

The J gene is TRBJ2-7, the V gene TRBV4-3; TRBD2 aligns across 13 bases. The CDR3 is 16 amino acids. Germline V gene sequence: CDR1 LGHNA, CDR2 YSLEER. V dropped 3 bases and J dropped 7; count of bases not matched to a gene: 9. The CDR3, as DNA: TGCGCCAGCAGCCAGGGACTAGCGGGACTGGGGGGTGAGCAGTACTTC. This codes for CASSQGLAGLGGEQYF.

The chain is built from TRBV2 and TRBJ2-5; D gene unclear. Trimming stripped 7 bases from V and 1 base from J, with 16 bases between. Germline V gives CDR1 SNHLY, CDR2 FYNNEI. This CDR3 is built from 15 residues. CDR3 nucleotide sequence: TGTGCCAGCACTCGATTAGCTGCTTTCCAAGAGACCCAGTACTTC. It is translated as CASTRLAAFQETQYF.

The chain employs TRBV10-1 and TRBJ2-1; the D gene is possibly TRBD1 (5 bases). CDR3 length: 14 residues. CDR1 is WNHNN, CDR2 SYGVQD, per germline (reference sequence). Trimming took off 4 bases at V and 8 bases at J, with 15 bases between the two ends. CDR3: CASSVSRGRDEQFF. The CDR3 DNA follows: TGCGCCAGCAGTGTATCAAGGGGTAGGGATGAGCAGTTCTTC.

The V and J genes are TRBV5-6 and TRBJ1-6, with D perhaps matching TRBD1 (6 bases). Germline V gives CDR1 SGHDT, CDR2 YYEEEE. The CDR3 extends over 14 amino acids. The V end was cut by 3 bases, the J end by 8 bases, with 12 bases between. CDR3 nucleotides: TGTGCCAGCAGCTCCGGACAGACACATTCACCCCTCCACTTT. Amino acid sequence: CASSSGQTHSPLHF.

The gene calls are TRBV4-3 and TRBJ2-7, with 11 bases lining up with TRBD1. The CDR3 consists of 16 residues. CDR1 is LGHNA, CDR2 YSLEER, per germline. Trimming removed 1 base from V and 9 bases from J; junction bases left unmatched: 11. The CDR3 region is CASSQAASWTGGGQYF. In nucleotides, the CDR3 is TGCGCCAGCAGCCAAGCAGCGTCCTGGACAGGGGGCGGGCAGTACTTC.

V is TRBV7-9 and J is TRBJ2-4; tentative D call: TRBD1 (5 bases). This CDR3 contains 13 residues. The V gene's germline CDR1 is SEHNR and CDR2 FQNEAQ (reference sequence). Trimming cost V 2 bases and J 15 bases, with 17 bases left between them. The CDR3 DNA reads as TGTGCCAGCAGCTTAAGTGGGCAGGGTGTTTTGTACTTC. Translating gives CASSLSGQGVLYF.

The chain is built from TRBV18 and TRBJ1-3; 9 bases map to TRBD1. Germline CDR1 is KGHSH and CDR2 is LQKENI. V shed 3 bases and J 4 bases; nucleotides not matched to a gene: 7. CDR3 length: 16 amino acids. The CDR3 coding sequence is TGTGCCAGCTCACCCCAACAGGGGGCGCGCGGAAACACCATATATTTT. This encodes CASSPQQGARGNTIYF.

This chain uses TRBV5-1 with TRBJ2-7; tentatively, D is TRBD1 (5 bases). Germline CDR1 is SGHRS and CDR2 is YFSETQ. Trimming pared 0 bases from V and 0 bases from J, leaving 7 bases between. The CDR3 sequence is 14 residues long. For the CDR3, the DNA is TGCGCCAGCAGCTTGGCCCAGGGCTCCTACGAGCAGTACTTC. Protein: CASSLAQGSYEQYF.

This chain links TRBV18 with TRBJ2-5; the D is unclear. The CDR3 runs 14 residues. Germline V CDR1 and CDR2: KGHSH, LQKENI. V lost 6 bases to trimming and J lost 5 bases, with 16 bases between them. CDR3 sequence: CASSPELGRETQYF. CDR3 DNA: TGTGCCAGCTCCCCGGAACTGGGCAGGGAGACCCAGTACTTC.

The chain uses TRBV6-1 and TRBJ2-1, with a possible D match to TRBD1 (5 bases). There are 17 residues in the CDR3. Germline CDR1 is MNHNS and CDR2 is SASEGT. The germline V and J ends were trimmed by 1 base and 0 bases, with 13 bases remaining between them. The CDR3 nucleotides read TGTGCCAGCAGTGAAGTGGAGTGGGGCTACTCCTACAATGAGCAGTTCTTC. As protein: CASSEVEWGYSYNEQFF.